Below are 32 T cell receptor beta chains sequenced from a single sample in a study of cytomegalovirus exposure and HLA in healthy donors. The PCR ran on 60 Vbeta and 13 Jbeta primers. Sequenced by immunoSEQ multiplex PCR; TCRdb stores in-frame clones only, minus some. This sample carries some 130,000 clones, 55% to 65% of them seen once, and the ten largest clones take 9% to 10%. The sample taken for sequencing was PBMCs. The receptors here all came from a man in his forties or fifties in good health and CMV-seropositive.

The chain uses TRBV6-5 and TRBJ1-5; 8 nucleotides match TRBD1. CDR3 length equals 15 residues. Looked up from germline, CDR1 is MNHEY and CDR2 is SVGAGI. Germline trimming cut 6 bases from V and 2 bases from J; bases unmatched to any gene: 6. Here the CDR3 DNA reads TGTGCCAGCAGGCGGACAGGGTTTGGCAATCAGCCCCAGCATTTT. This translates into CASRRTGFGNQPQHF.

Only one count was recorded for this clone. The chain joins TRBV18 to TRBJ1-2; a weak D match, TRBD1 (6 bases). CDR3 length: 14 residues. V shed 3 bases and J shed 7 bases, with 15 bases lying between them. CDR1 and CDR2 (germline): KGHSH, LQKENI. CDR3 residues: CASSPGPGEGGYTF. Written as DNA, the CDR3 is TGTGCCAGCTCACCGGGGCCAGGGGAAGGTGGCTACACCTTC.

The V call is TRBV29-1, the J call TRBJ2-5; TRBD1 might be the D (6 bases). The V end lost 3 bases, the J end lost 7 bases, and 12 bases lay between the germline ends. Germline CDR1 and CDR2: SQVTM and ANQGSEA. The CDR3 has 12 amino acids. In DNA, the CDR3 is TGCAGCGTTGAGGCAGGGGATGTGACCCAGTACTTC. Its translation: CSVEAGDVTQYF.

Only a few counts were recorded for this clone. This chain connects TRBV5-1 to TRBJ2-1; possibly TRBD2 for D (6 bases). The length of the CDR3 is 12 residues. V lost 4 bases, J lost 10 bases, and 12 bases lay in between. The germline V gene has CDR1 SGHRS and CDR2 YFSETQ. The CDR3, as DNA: TGCGCCAGCAGCCTGACTAGTCGGGAGCAGTTCTTC. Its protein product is CASSLTSREQFF. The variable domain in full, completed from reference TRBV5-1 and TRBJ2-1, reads KAGVTQTPRYLIKTRGQQVTLSCSPISGHRSVSWYQQTPGQGLQFLFEYFSETQRNKGNFPGRFSGRQFSNSRSEMNVSTLELGDSALYLCASSLTSREQFFGPGTRLTVL.

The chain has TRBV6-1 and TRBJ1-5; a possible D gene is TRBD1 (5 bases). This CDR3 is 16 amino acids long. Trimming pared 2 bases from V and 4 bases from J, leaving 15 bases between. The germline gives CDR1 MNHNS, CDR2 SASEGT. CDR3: CASSEMFMGGNQPQHF. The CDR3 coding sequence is TGTGCCAGCAGTGAAATGTTTATGGGGGGAAATCAGCCCCAGCATTTT.

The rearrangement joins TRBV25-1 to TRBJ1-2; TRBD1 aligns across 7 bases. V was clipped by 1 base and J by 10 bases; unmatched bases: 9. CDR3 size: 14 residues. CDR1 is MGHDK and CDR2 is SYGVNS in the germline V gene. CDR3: CASSELGTGVDYTF. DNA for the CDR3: TGTGCCAGCAGTGAATTGGGAACAGGGGTGGACTACACCTTC.

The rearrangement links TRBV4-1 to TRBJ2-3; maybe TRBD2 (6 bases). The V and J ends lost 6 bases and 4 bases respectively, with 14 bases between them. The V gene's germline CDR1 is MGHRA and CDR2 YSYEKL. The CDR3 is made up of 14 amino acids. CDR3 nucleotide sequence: TGCGCCAGCAGACCCCCCGGGGAGGCAGATACGCAGTATTTT. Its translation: CASRPPGEADTQYF.

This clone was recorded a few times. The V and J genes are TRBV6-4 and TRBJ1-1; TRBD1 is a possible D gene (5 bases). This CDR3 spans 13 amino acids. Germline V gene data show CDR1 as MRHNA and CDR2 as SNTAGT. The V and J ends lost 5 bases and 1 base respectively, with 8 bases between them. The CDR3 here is CASSRQPNTEAFF. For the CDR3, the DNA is TGTGCCAGCAGTAGACAGCCGAACACTGAAGCTTTCTTT.

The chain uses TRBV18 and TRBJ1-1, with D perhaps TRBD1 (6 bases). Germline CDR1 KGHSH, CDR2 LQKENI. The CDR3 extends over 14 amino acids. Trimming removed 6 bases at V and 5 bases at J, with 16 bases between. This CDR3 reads CASSLNREGTEAFF. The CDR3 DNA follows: TGTGCCAGCTCCCTTAACAGGGAGGGTACTGAAGCTTTCTTT. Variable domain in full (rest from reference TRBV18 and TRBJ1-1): NAGVMQNPRHLVRRRGQEARLRCSPMKGHSHVYWYRQLPEEGLKFMVYLQKENIIDESGMPKERFSAEFPKEGPSILRIQQVVRGDSAAYFCASSLNREGTEAFFGQGTRLTVV.

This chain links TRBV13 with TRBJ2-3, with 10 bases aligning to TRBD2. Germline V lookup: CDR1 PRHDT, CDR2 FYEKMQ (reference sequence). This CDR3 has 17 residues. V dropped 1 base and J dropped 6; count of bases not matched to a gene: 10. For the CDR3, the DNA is TGTGCCAGCAGCTTAGTCTCCACGGGGACTAGCGTCGATACGCAGTATTTT. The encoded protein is CASSLVSTGTSVDTQYF.

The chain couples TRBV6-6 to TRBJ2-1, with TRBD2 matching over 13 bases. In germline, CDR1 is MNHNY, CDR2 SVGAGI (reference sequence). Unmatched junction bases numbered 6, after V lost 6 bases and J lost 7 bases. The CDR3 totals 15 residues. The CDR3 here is CASRKTSGRQNEQFF. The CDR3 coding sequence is TGTGCCAGCAGAAAGACTAGCGGGAGGCAGAATGAGCAGTTCTTC.

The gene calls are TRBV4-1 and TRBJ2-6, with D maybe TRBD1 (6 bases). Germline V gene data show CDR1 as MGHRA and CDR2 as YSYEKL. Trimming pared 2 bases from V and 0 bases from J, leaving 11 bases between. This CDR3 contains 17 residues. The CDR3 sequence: CASSQHTGNSGANVLTF. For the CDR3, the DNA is TGCGCCAGCAGCCAACACACAGGGAACTCTGGGGCCAACGTCCTGACTTTC.

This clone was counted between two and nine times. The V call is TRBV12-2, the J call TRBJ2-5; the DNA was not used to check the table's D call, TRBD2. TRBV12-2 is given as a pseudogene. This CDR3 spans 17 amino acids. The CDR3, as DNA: TGTGCAAGTCGCTTAAATTCGCGCGGGGGGGCGGAAGAGACCCAGTACTTC. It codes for CASRLNSRGGAEETQYF.

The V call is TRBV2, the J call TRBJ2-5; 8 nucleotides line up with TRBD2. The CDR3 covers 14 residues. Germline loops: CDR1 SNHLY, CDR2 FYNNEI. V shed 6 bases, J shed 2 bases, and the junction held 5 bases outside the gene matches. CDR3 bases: TGTGCCAGCAGGCTGAGCGGGGGACAAGAGACCCAGTACTTC. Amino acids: CASRLSGGQETQYF. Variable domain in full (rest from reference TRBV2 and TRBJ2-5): EPEVTQTPSHQVTQMGQEVILRCVPISNHLYFYWYRQILGQKVEFLVSFYNNEISEKSEIFDDQFSVERPDGSNFTLKIRSTKLEDSAMYFCASRLSGGQETQYFGPGTRLLVL.

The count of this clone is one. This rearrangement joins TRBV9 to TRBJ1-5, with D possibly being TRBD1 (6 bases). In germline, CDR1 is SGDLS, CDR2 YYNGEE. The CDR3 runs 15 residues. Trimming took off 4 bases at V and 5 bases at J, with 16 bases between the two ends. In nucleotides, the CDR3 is TGTGCCAGCAGCTCATCACCGAACAGGGATCAGCCCCAGCATTTT. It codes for CASSSSPNRDQPQHF.

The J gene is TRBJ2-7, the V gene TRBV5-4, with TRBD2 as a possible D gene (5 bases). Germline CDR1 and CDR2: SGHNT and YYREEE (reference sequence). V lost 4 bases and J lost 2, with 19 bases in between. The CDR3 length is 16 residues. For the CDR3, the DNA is TGTGCCAGCAGCCTCCGAAGTAGCGCAGTTCCCTACGAGCAGTACTTC. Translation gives CASSLRSSAVPYEQYF.

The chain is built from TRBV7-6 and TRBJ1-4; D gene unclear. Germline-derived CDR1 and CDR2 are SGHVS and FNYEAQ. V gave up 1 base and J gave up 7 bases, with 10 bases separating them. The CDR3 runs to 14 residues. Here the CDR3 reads CASSLGQRSEKLFF. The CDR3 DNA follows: TGTGCCAGCAGCTTAGGGCAGAGGAGTGAAAAACTGTTTTTT.

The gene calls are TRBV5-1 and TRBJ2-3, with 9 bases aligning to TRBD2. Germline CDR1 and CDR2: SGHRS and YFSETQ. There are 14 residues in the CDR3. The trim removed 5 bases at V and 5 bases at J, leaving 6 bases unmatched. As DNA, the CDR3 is TGCGCCAGCAGAATAGCGGGAGTCGTAGATACGCAGTATTTT. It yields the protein CASRIAGVVDTQYF.

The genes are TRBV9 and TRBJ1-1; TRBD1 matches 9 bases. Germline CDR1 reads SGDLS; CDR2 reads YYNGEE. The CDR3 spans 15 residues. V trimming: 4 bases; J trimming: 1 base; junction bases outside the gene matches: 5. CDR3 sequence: CASSLGTGRNTEAFF. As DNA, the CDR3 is TGTGCCAGCAGCCTCGGGACAGGGAGGAACACTGAAGCTTTCTTT.

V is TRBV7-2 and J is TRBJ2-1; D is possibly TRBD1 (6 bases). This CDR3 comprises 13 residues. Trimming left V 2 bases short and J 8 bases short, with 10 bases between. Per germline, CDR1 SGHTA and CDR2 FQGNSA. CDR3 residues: CASSLIRGDEQFF. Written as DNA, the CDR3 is TGTGCCAGCAGCTTAATCAGGGGAGATGAGCAGTTCTTC.

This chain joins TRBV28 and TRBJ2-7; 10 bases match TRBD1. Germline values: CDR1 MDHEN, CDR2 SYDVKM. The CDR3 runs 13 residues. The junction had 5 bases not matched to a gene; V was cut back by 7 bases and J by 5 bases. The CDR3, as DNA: TGTGCCAGCATTAGGACAGGGGGAGACGAGCAGTACTTC. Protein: CASIRTGGDEQYF.

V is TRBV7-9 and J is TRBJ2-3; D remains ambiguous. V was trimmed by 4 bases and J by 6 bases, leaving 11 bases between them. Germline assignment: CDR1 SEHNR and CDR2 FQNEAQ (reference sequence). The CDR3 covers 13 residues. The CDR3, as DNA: TGTGCCAGCAGCTCCGATAGCCCCGATACGCAGTATTTT. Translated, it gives CASSSDSPDTQYF.

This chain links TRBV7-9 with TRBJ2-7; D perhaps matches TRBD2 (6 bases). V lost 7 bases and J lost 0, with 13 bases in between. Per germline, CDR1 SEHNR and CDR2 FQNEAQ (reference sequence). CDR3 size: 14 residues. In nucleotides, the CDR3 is TGTGCCAGCATCGGTACTAGCTTCTCCTACGAGCAGTACTTC. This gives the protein CASIGTSFSYEQYF.

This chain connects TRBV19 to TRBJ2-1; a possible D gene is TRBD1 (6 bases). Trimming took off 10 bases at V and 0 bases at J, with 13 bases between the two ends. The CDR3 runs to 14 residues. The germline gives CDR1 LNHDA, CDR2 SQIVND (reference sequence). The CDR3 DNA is TGTGCCACTTCAGGGGAGAGCTCCTACAATGAGCAGTTCTTC. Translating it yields CATSGESSYNEQFF.

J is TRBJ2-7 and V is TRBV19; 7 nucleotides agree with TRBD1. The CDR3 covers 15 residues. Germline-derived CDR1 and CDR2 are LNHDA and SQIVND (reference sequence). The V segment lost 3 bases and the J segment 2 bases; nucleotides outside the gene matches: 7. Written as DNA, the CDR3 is TGTGCCAGTAGTATGCCGACAGGGAACGCCTACGAGCAGTACTTC. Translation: CASSMPTGNAYEQYF.

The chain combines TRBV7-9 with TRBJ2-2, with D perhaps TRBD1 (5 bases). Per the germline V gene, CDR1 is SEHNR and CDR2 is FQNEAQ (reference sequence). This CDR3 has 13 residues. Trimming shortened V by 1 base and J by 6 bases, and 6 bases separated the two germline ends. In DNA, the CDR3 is TGTGCCAGCAGCTTAGAGGGGCCCGGGGAGCTGTTTTTT. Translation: CASSLEGPGELFF.

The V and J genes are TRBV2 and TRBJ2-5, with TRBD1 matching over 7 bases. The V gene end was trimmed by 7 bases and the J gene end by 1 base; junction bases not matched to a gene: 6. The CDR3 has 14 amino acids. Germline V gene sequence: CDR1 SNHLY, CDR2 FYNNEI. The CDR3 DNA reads TGTGCCAGCAAGGCAGGGGGTTTCCAAGAGACCCAGTACTTC. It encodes CASKAGGFQETQYF.

The CDR3 bases are TGTGCCAGCAGTTCCCGGACAGTACGTCCGGCCCAGTACTTC. This encodes CASSSRTVRPAQYF. The chain combines TRBV6-1 with TRBJ2-5, with D perhaps TRBD1 (6 bases). Trimming took off 5 bases at V and 9 bases at J, with 19 bases between the two ends. This CDR3 region has 14 residues. Germline CDR1 and CDR2: MNHNS and SASEGT.

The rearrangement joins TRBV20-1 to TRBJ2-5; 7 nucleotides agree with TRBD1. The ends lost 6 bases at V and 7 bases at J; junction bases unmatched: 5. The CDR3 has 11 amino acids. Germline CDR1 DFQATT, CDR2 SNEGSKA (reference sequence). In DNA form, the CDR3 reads TGCAGTGCGGATACAGGGGCGACCCAGTACTTC. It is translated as CSADTGATQYF.

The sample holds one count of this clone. CDR3 in DNA: TGTGCCAGCAGCTCGGCTTCTAGCGGGAGGTACGAGCAGTACTTC. Protein product: CASSSASSGRYEQYF. The rearrangement uses TRBV7-2 and TRBJ2-7; the match to TRBD2 covers 11 bases. The CDR3 runs 15 residues. CDR1 is SGHTA, CDR2 FQGNSA, per germline. With 4 bases clipped from V and 4 bases from J, the junction kept 6 bases outside the gene matches.

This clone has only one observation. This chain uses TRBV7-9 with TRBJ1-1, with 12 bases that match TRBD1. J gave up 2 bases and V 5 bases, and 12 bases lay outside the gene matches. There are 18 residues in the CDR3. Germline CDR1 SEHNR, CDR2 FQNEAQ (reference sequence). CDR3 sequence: CASSVFPGQGAGNTEAFF. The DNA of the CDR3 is TGTGCCAGCAGCGTGTTCCCGGGACAGGGGGCGGGTAACACTGAAGCTTTCTTT.

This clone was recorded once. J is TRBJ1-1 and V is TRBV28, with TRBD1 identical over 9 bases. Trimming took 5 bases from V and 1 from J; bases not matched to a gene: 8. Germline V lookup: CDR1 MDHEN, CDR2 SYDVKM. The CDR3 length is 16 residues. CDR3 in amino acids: CASSPPPGQGNTEAFF. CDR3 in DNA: TGTGCCAGCAGTCCTCCCCCGGGACAGGGGAACACTGAAGCTTTCTTT.